Listed below are T cell receptor beta chains from one sample, sequenced in a study of blood T cell repertoires in COVID-19. The data were produced by immunoSEQ multiplex PCR, yet TCRdb's version contains in-frame clones alone and is incomplete. The sample consists of some 94,000 clones, over 80% of them appearing once. The sample was peripheral blood. These receptors were collected from a human donor in a cohort sampled during active COVID-19. Both conserved end residues are part of each CDR3. The D gene is left open where the match is weak. Expanded clones get a size class; other rows say once, few or many, or leave the size out.

J	size	V	D	DNA	CDR3
TRBJ2-5	NA	TRBV7-3	NA	TGTGCCAGCAGCTCCGGGGAGACCCAGTACTTC	CASSSGETQYF
TRBJ1-4	NA	TRBV28	TRBD1	TGTGCCAGCAGCACTGTCCCATGGACAGGGAAAGAAAAACTGTTTTTT	CASSTVPWTGKEKLFF
TRBJ2-7	NA	TRBV6-5	NA	TGTGCCAGCACGGGAACGGGAATTTACGAGCAGTACTTC	CASTGTGIYEQYF
TRBJ2-1	NA	TRBV20-1	NA	TGCAGTGCTAGGGGCCACAATGAGCAGTTCTTC	CSARGHNEQFF
TRBJ1-1	NA	TRBV5-6	TRBD1	TGTGCCAGCAGCTTGTCAGGGGGTAAAGCTTTCTTT	CASSLSGGKAFF
TRBJ2-5	once	TRBV11-2	TRBD2	TGTGCCAGCAGCACCGGGACTAGCGGGGGCGGGGAGACCCAGTACTTC	CASSTGTSGGGETQYF
TRBJ2-1	NA	TRBV27	TRBD2	TGTGCCAGCAGTCCAGGGACTAGCGGGACCTACAATGAGCAGTTCTTC	CASSPGTSGTYNEQFF
TRBJ2-3	NA	TRBV27	TRBD1	TGTGCCAGCAGACGACAGGGGAGCACAGATACGCAGTATTTT	CASRRQGSTDTQYF
TRBJ2-1	NA	TRBV11-2	TRBD2	TGTGCCAGCAGGAAGGGACTAGCGGGAGAGTCGTCCTACAATGAGCAGTTCTTC	CASRKGLAGESSYNEQFF
TRBJ2-1	NA	TRBV5-4	NA	TGTGCCAGCAGACTGACAGTAGCAGGTATCTACAATGAGCAGTTCTTC	CASRLTVAGIYNEQFF
TRBJ1-1	NA	TRBV7-8	TRBD1	TGTGCCAGCAGCCAGGACAGGGGGCGGGCGGGGACTGAAGCTTTCTTT	CASSQDRGRAGTEAFF
TRBJ2-5	NA	TRBV15	NA	TGTGCCACCAGCAGAGATAAGGGGCAAGAGACCCAGTACTTC	CATSRDKGQETQYF
TRBJ1-6	once	TRBV29-1	TRBD1	TGCAGCGCGGGACAGGGTGGAAATTCACCCCTCCACTTT	CSAGQGGNSPLHF
TRBJ2-7	NA	TRBV11-2	TRBD2	TGTGCCAGCAGCCCCCGACTAGCGGACCACGAGCAGTACTTC	CASSPRLADHEQYF
TRBJ1-2	NA	TRBV6-5	NA	TGTGCCAGCAGTTACGGGGCAGCAAATAACTATGGCTACACCTTC	CASSYGAANNYGYTF
TRBJ2-3	NA	TRBV2	TRBD2	TGTGCCAGCAGTGCTTTCCGAGCGGGGCCGTTCACAGATACGCAGTATTTT	CASSAFRAGPFTDTQYF
TRBJ1-4	NA	TRBV11-2	NA	TGTGCCAGCAGCTTAAGGGAGGGAGGTAGTGAAAAACTGTTTTTT	CASSLREGGSEKLFF
TRBJ2-5	NA	TRBV29-1	TRBD2	TGCAGCGTGGTGACTAGCGCCCCGGAGACCCAGTACTTC	CSVVTSAPETQYF
TRBJ2-7	NA	TRBV2	NA	TGTGCCAGCACCCCCGCTGGTAGCTACGAGCAGTACTTC	CASTPAGSYEQYF
TRBJ2-3	NA	TRBV24-1	NA	TGTGCCACCAGTGACCATAGGGGGAAAGATACGCAGTATTTT	CATSDHRGKDTQYF
TRBJ2-3	NA	TRBV27	NA	TGTGCCAGCATCAGGATGACGCAGTATTTT	CASIRMTQYF
TRBJ2-7	NA	TRBV28	TRBD1	TGTGCCAGCAGTTTGCCCGGGACAGGCTACGAGCAGTACTTC	CASSLPGTGYEQYF
TRBJ1-1	NA	TRBV7-2	NA	TGTGCCAGCAGCTTAGGGGGAGGGGGGCGAGTAAGCACTGAAGCTTTCTTT	CASSLGGGGRVSTEAFF
TRBJ2-5	NA	TRBV6-1	TRBD1	TGTGCCAGCAGTGAACTAGGCGGACAGGGGGGCGAGACCCAGTACTTC	CASSELGGQGGETQYF
TRBJ2-7	NA	TRBV7-9	NA	TGTGCCAGCAGCCTGGAGGTGTCCTACGAGCAGTACTTC	CASSLEVSYEQYF
TRBJ1-5	NA	TRBV28	NA	TGTGCCAGCAGGTTAACTCCCTTGGGCAATCAGCCCCAGCATTTT	CASRLTPLGNQPQHF
TRBJ1-2	few	TRBV27	TRBD1	TGTGCCAGCAGTAAACGGGACAGGGGGCCCAGTGGCTACACCTTC	CASSKRDRGPSGYTF
TRBJ1-4	NA	TRBV15	NA	TGTGCCACCAGCAGGGCGAAGGGACTGTATAATGAAGGACTGTTTTTT	CATSRAKGLYNEGLFF
TRBJ2-1	NA	TRBV6-5	TRBD2	TGTGCCAGCAGCCCAATGAGCGGGAGGGTCGATGAGCAGTTCTTC	CASSPMSGRVDEQFF
TRBJ2-3	NA	TRBV28	TRBD2	TGTGCCAGCAGTTCCCCTTCGACTAGCGGATCTACAGATACGCAGTATTTT	CASSSPSTSGSTDTQYF
TRBJ2-7	NA	TRBV27	NA	TGTGCCAGCAGTCCCCTCATACAGGGCTCCTACGAGCAGTACTTC	CASSPLIQGSYEQYF
TRBJ2-2	NA	TRBV18	NA	TGTGCCAGCTCACTGGGCCTTGGTGGGGAGCTGTTTTTT	CASSLGLGGELFF
TRBJ2-7	once	TRBV11-2	TRBD2	TGTGCCAGCAGCTCCATTTGGGGGGGACCCTACGAGCAGTACTTC	CASSSIWGGPYEQYF
TRBJ2-7	NA	TRBV30	TRBD2	TGTGCCTGGAGTGGCGGGGGATCCTACGAGCAGTACTTC	CAWSGGGSYEQYF
TRBJ2-5	NA	TRBV18	NA	TGTGCCAGCTCACCCCGACCGGAGGGAGAGACCCAGTACTTC	CASSPRPEGETQYF
TRBJ1-2	once	TRBV5-6	NA	TGTGCCAGCAGCTTGGAACAGTTATATGGCTACACCTTC	CASSLEQLYGYTF
TRBJ1-1	NA	TRBV6-2/TRBV6-3	NA	TGTGCCAGCAGTTACCTGACTTACATGAACACTGAAGCTTTCTTT	CASSYLTYMNTEAFF
TRBJ2-2	NA	TRBV7-9	TRBD2	TGTGCCAGCAGCGGCCTTGCGGGGGAATATACCGGGGAGCTGTTTTTT	CASSGLAGEYTGELFF
TRBJ2-7	NA	TRBV6-6	TRBD2	TGTGCCAGCAGTTACCCTATTGGGCGGGAGGGGTACGAGCAGTACTTC	CASSYPIGREGYEQYF
TRBJ1-1	NA	TRBV11-1	NA	TGTGCCAGCAGCTTAGCCCGGGTATCAGAAGCTTTCTTT	CASSLARVSEAFF
TRBJ1-5	NA	TRBV6-2/TRBV6-3	TRBD1	TGTGCCAGCAGTTACTCCCAGGGGGCTCCTTCAGGGCAGCCCCAGCATTTT	CASSYSQGAPSGQPQHF
TRBJ1-2	few	TRBV5-1	TRBD1	TGCGCCAGCAGGGCGGACAGGACGTCCTATGGCTACACCTTC	CASRADRTSYGYTF
TRBJ2-5	NA	TRBV5-1	NA	TGCGCCAGCAGCTTGGTTAGCCCTCAAGAGACCCAGTACTTC	CASSLVSPQETQYF
TRBJ1-5	NA	TRBV28	NA	TGTGCCAGCAGTTTGGGGGGGGTGCTTAGCAATCAGCCCCAGCATTTT	CASSLGGVLSNQPQHF
TRBJ2-3	NA	TRBV5-4	TRBD2	TGTGCCAGCAGCCCGGGACTAGCGGGAGAGGCAGATACGCAGTATTTT	CASSPGLAGEADTQYF
TRBJ1-1	NA	TRBV10-2	NA	TGCGCCAGCAGTGAATTGCGTCTGAACACTGAAGCTTTCTTT	CASSELRLNTEAFF
TRBJ1-2	NA	TRBV28	NA	TGTGCCAGCAGTTTAGAGCTCCGGGTTCAAGATGGCTACACCTTC	CASSLELRVQDGYTF
TRBJ2-4	NA	TRBV18	TRBD2	TGTGCCAGCTCAAGACTAGCGAATGGCATAGCCAAAAACATTCAGTACTTC	CASSRLANGIAKNIQYF
TRBJ2-5	NA	TRBV3-1/TRBV3-2	TRBD2	TGTGCCAGCAGCCAGCTCGGACTAGCCCTGGAGACCCAGTACTTC	CASSQLGLALETQYF
TRBJ1-6	few	TRBV7-9	NA	TGTGCCAGCAGCCCAAAGCAAAGCTCCTATAATTCACCCCTCCACTTT	CASSPKQSSYNSPLHF
TRBJ1-2	NA	TRBV7-8	NA	TGTGCCAGCAGCTCCACAGGGCCCTATGGCTACACCTTC	CASSSTGPYGYTF
TRBJ2-1	NA	TRBV7-8	TRBD2	TGTGCCAGCAGCCCCGGCGGGAGCGGGAGTCATGGTGAGCAGTTCTTC	CASSPGGSGSHGEQFF
TRBJ1-1	once	TRBV19	NA	TGTGCCAGTAGTATGGACGGGGTCACTGAAGCTTTCTTT	CASSMDGVTEAFF